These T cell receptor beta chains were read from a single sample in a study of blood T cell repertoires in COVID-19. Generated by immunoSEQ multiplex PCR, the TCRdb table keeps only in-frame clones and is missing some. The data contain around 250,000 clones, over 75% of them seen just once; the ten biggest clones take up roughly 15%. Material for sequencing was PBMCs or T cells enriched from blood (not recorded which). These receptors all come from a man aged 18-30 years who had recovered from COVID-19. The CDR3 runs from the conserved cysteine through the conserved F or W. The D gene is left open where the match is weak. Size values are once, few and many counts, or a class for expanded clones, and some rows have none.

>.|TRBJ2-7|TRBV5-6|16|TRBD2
TGTGCCAGCAGCTTCCCCATGACTAGCGGCACCTACGAGCAGTACTTC
CASSFPMTSGTYEQYF
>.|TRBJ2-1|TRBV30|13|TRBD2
TGTGCCTGGTCCCCGGGAGGGCCTTTTGAGCAGTTCTTC
CAWSPGGPFEQFF
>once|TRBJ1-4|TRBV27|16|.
TGTGCCAGCAGGCCAAAGGTGGGCGCAACTAATGAAAAACTGTTTTTT
CASRPKVGATNEKLFF
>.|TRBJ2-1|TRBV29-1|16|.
TGCAGCGTTGAGCCCAGCGATCCCCTCATGTACAATGAGCAGTTCTTC
CSVEPSDPLMYNEQFF
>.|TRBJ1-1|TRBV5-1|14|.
TGCGCCAGCAGCTTGGTATTCAGTGACACTGAAGCTTTCTTT
CASSLVFSDTEAFF
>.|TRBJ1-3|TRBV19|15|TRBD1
TGTGCCAGTAGTAAGTGGACAGGGAGTGGAAACACCATATATTTT
CASSKWTGSGNTIYF
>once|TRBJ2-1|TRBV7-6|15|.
TGTGCCAGCAGCTTTAACCCCAGCTCCTACAATGAGCAGTTCTTC
CASSFNPSSYNEQFF
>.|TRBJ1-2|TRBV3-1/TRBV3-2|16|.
TGTGCCAGCAGCCAAGATCTGGGCAGTCGATTCTATGGCTACACCTTC
CASSQDLGSRFYGYTF
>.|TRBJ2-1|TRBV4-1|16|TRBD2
TGCGCCAGCAGCCAGCACACTAGCGGACCCTACAATGAGCAGTTCTTC
CASSQHTSGPYNEQFF
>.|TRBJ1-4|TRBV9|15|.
TGTGCCAGCAGCCCCACTCAGGGGCGCGGTGAAAAACTGTTTTTT
CASSPTQGRGEKLFF
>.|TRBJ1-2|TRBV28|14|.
TGTGCCACCAGATCCCCGGACACCATCTATGGCTACACCTTC
CATRSPDTIYGYTF
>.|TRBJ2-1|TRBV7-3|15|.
TGTGCCAGCAGCCCCATTGCGGGGAGATACAATGAGCAGTTCTTC
CASSPIAGRYNEQFF
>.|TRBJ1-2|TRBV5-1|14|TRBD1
TGCGCCAGCAGCTTGGGACAGGGCTTGGGTGGCTACACCTTC
CASSLGQGLGGYTF
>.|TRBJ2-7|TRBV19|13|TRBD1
TGTGCCAGTAGTCCGGACAGGAACTACGAGCAGTACTTC
CASSPDRNYEQYF
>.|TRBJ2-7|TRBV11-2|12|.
TGTGCCACCGGAGGACTACCCTACGAGCAGTACTTC
CATGGLPYEQYF
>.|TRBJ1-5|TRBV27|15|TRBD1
TGTGCCAGCAACCCTACGACAGGGACAAGTCAGCCCCAGCATTTT
CASNPTTGTSQPQHF
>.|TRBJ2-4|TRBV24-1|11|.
TGTGCCACCAGTGATTTCACAGGGTGGTACTTC
CATSDFTGWYF
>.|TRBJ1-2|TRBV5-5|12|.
TGTGCCAGCAGCTTGGACTACTATGGCTACACCTTC
CASSLDYYGYTF